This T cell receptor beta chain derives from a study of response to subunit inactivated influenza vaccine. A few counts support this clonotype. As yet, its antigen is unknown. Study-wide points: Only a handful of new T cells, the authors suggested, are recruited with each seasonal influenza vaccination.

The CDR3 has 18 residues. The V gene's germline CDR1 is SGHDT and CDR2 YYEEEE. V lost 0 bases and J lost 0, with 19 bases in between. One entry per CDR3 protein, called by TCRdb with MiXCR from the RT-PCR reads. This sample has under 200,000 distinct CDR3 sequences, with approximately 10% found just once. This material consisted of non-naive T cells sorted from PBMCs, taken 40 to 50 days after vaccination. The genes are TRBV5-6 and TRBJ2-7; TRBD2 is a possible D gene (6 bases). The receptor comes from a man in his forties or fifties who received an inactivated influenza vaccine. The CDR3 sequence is CASSLERERVKSSYEQYF. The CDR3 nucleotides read TGTGCCAGCAGCTTGGAACGAGAGCGGGTAAAGAGCTCCTACGAGCAGTACTTC.